Given below is one TCR beta chain in context. The record originates from a study of blood T cell repertoires in COVID-19. V lost 7 bases to trimming and J lost 2 bases, with 11 bases between them. CDR3 size: 13 residues. Germline V gives CDR1 SNHLY, CDR2 FYNNEI. Generated by immunoSEQ multiplex PCR, the TCRdb table keeps only in-frame clones and is missing some. The table shows around 230,000 clones, with roughly 80% occurring only once. The chain recombines TRBV2 with TRBJ2-5, with D possibly being TRBD1 (6 bases). This receptor was taken from a woman in her thirties or forties with active or convalescent COVID-19. Material: peripheral blood. The CDR3 is CASNPGAQETQYF. The DNA for the CDR3 is TGTGCCAGCAACCCAGGGGCACAAGAGACCCAGTACTTC.